Included here is one TCR beta chain sequence, with context. Only a few counts were recorded for this clone. Which antigen it targets is not known. No base-level quality is on record; no much larger clone is a single base apart. The High Capacity cDNA Reverse Transcription Kit was used to reverse transcribe all of the isolated RNA, meaning that expressed TCRB transcripts were what got sequenced. Deep immunoSEQ sequencing was performed on naive, central memory and regulatory T cell samples, with an average of roughly 3.5 million total reads per sample. Sorted cells were lysed in RLT buffer and RNA was extracted with DNase-treated RNeasy Micro or Mini kits, depending on cell number. To prevent cross-contamination, each cell subset was processed individually, whereas patient and healthy donor samples were processed jointly. The immunoSEQ multiplex PCR was used to amplify TCRB sequences from cDNA, yielding 87-bp fragments that span the CDR3 region. Sequencing of the amplicons was done on the Illumina HiSeq platform. As for the authors' bioinformatics: PCR bias was corrected computationally using synthetic template baselines, and reads within Hamming distance 2 were collapsed, with unmergeable singletons discarded. Reads were aligned against IMGT to assign V, D and J genes, CDR3 length and insertions or deletions at six rearrangement sites. Within each subset, clonotype counts were normalized to sorted cell number, and only after that were true diversity and Gini coefficients computed with the tcR R package. Repertoire sharing was quantified using the overlap coefficient calculated on TCRB nucleotide sequences. TCRdb re-hosts the immuneACCESS table, in-frame sequences only. Its copies lack some clones; in the studies checked, an unresolved V gene accounts for under half of them, and the cause for the rest is not known. The V and J calls and the clone size are those of that table, but D and trimming were determined from the DNA. The sample yields 130,000 to 150,000 clones; 6.9% were counted once. The top ten constitute approximately 1.5% of the sample.

Each donor gave one peripheral blood draw, averaging approximately 0.12 L, which was collected into heparinised tubes. A BD FACSAria II and a panel including CD45RO, CCR7, CD25, CD127, CD95 and CD27 were used to sort naive, central memory, regulatory and stem cell-like memory CD4+ T cells. A purity above 95% was achieved for all sorted populations. PBMCs were separated immediately by Lymphoprep density gradient centrifugation and were stained directly, without being cultured. So that batch effects would be minimized, each experiment stained and sorted samples in pairs, pairing one healthy donor with one patient. These data are taken from a study of beta chain features in type 1 diabetes (dated by TCRdb to about 2018). About the full investigation: Patients and healthy donors did not differ in mean age, gender distribution, total cell number or subset yield. A total of 85 million to 140 million sorted cells were examined across all samples, and a strong correlation was observed between cell number per subset and RNA yield. The study compared TCRB repertoires of sorted circulating CD4+ T cell subsets between recently diagnosed type 1 diabetes patients and matched healthy donors. Regulatory and stem cell-like memory subsets were obtained from only 8 patients and roughly 8 healthy donors, while naive and central memory subsets were obtained from all 30 or so donors. The research as a whole found: Type 1 diabetes patients showed a moderate but significant shortening of TCRB CDR3 length in all four CD4+ subsets. Naive, central memory and regulatory TCRB repertoires appeared to be more alike among patients than among healthy donors. Because cDNA was sequenced instead of genomic DNA, activated cells with high expression could be over-represented, although the groups did not differ in activation or CD3 levels. Because the HLA sub-analyses included only small numbers of individuals, any influence of HLA type on TCRB rearrangement was left unresolved. PCR might favor shorter templates, but patient and control samples were amplified and corrected together, so any skew would affect both groups equally. Patients with type 1 diabetes made fewer insertions and deleted more nucleotides at VDJ recombination sites, implying thymic rearrangement abnormalities.

The source material was central memory CD4+ T cells from blood. This sequence was found in a woman in her thirties in good health.

CDR3 protein: CACGAGIGDYGYTF. The base sequence is TGTGCTTGCGGGGCAGGGATCGGGGACTATGGCTACACCTTC. The sequence links TRBV2 to TRBJ1-2, with TRBD1 tentatively as D gene (5 bases match). Via the germline V gene, CDR1 is SNHLY and CDR2 FYNNEI. The CDR3 goes from the cysteine to the phenylalanine over 14 residues. The kept DNA is CDR3 alone, 42 bases in frame from the first base.